A selection of T cell receptor beta chains follows, all from one sample in a study of blood T cell repertoires in COVID-19. TCRdb keeps only in-frame clones here, not all; method: immunoSEQ multiplex PCR. The profile shows around 70,000 clones, 90% of them singletons. The material sequenced was peripheral blood. All receptors come from a man in his forties or fifties with acute or convalescent COVID-19. The CDR3 runs from the conserved cysteine through the conserved F or W. D genes are given only for firm matches. Expanded clones get a size class; other rows say once, few or many, or leave the size out.

j_gene	d_gene	v_gene	abundance	CDR3aa	CDR3nt
TRBJ2-3	NA	TRBV14	NA	CASSQGPGQTDTQYF	TGTGCCAGCAGCCAAGGGCCGGGTCAGACAGATACGCAGTATTTT
TRBJ1-3	NA	TRBV5-4	NA	CASSTRGGGGNTIYF	TGTGCCAGCAGCACAAGGGGTGGTGGAGGAAACACCATATATTTT
TRBJ1-1	NA	TRBV7-2	NA	CASSPRGRAEAFF	TGTGCCAGCAGCCCCCGGGGTCGGGCTGAAGCTTTCTTT
TRBJ2-1	TRBD1	TRBV19	few	CASSRTGKDEQFF	TGTGCCAGTAGTCGGACAGGGAAAGATGAGCAGTTCTTC
TRBJ1-1	NA	TRBV12-5	NA	CASGLVRPGALNTEAFF	TGTGCTAGTGGTTTGGTACGGCCAGGGGCCCTGAACACTGAAGCTTTCTTT
TRBJ1-1	NA	TRBV27	NA	CASTPQGGTEAFF	TGTGCCAGCACCCCTCAAGGGGGTACTGAAGCTTTCTTT
TRBJ1-5	NA	TRBV30	NA	CAWSPGTSNQPQHF	TGTGCCTGGTCACCAGGGACAAGCAATCAGCCCCAGCATTTT
TRBJ2-5	NA	TRBV5-6	NA	CASSFFRGAISETQYF	TGTGCCAGCAGCTTCTTCAGGGGCGCGATCTCAGAGACCCAGTACTTC
TRBJ1-2	NA	TRBV28	once	CASREWVNYGYTF	TGTGCCAGCAGGGAGTGGGTCAACTATGGCTACACCTTC
TRBJ2-5	NA	TRBV7-9	NA	CASSSSGVEAQYF	TGTGCCAGCAGCTCCTCAGGGGTTGAGGCCCAGTACTTC
TRBJ1-1	NA	TRBV18	NA	CASSPPHESEAFF	TGTGCCAGCTCACCCCCTCATGAGTCTGAAGCTTTCTTT
TRBJ2-7	NA	TRBV28	NA	CASSSLDSYEQYF	TGTGCCAGCAGTTCCCTGGACAGCTACGAGCAGTACTTC
TRBJ1-5	NA	TRBV6-1	NA	CASSEILGQPQHF	TGTGCCAGCAGTGAGATCCTCGGGCAGCCCCAGCATTTT
TRBJ1-6	NA	TRBV2	NA	CASSEARVNSPLHF	TGTGCCAGCAGTGAAGCGAGGGTTAATTCACCCCTCCACTTT
TRBJ1-1	TRBD1	TRBV6-5	NA	CASSYPGTGGNTEAFF	TGTGCCAGCAGTTACCCGGGAACAGGGGGTAACACTGAAGCTTTCTTT
TRBJ2-5	TRBD1	TRBV29-1	NA	CSVEVPDRGVSETQYF	TGCAGCGTTGAAGTCCCCGACAGGGGCGTGTCTGAGACCCAGTACTTC
TRBJ1-6	TRBD1	TRBV9	NA	CASSPRDRVGVSPLHF	TGTGCCAGCAGCCCGCGGGACAGGGTGGGAGTCTCACCCCTCCACTTT
TRBJ2-7	NA	TRBV20-1	NA	CSASRYEQYF	TGCAGTGCTAGCCGCTACGAGCAGTACTTC
TRBJ2-2	NA	TRBV24-1	NA	CATSDLHGGFVTGELFF	TGTGCCACCAGTGATTTGCATGGGGGGTTTGTAACCGGGGAGCTGTTTTTT
TRBJ1-6	NA	TRBV19	NA	CASNKRGPSSYNSPLHF	TGTGCCAGTAACAAGCGGGGTCCCAGCTCCTATAATTCACCCCTCCACTTT
TRBJ2-2	TRBD1	TRBV6-5	NA	CASWGQGVTGELFF	TGTGCCAGCTGGGGACAGGGAGTTACCGGGGAGCTGTTTTTT
TRBJ1-5	NA	TRBV28	NA	CASSFKPGQVQPQHF	TGTGCCAGCAGTTTCAAACCAGGGCAAGTACAGCCCCAGCATTTT
TRBJ1-5	TRBD1	TRBV9	NA	CASSVGTGGPQHF	TGTGCCAGCAGCGTAGGGACAGGCGGGCCCCAGCATTTT
TRBJ2-3	NA	TRBV27	NA	CASSFHSTDTQYF	TGTGCCAGCAGTTTCCATAGCACAGATACGCAGTATTTT
TRBJ2-5	TRBD2	TRBV5-1	NA	CASSRPSGGQETQYF	TGCGCCAGCAGTCGTCCTAGCGGGGGCCAAGAGACCCAGTACTTC
TRBJ1-2	TRBD1	TRBV5-1	NA	CASSGTGAFNYGYTF	TGCGCCAGCAGCGGGACAGGGGCCTTTAACTATGGCTACACCTTC
TRBJ2-2	NA	TRBV3-1/TRBV3-2	once	CASSGRELFF	TGTGCCAGCAGCGGCAGGGAGCTGTTTTTT
TRBJ2-1	NA	TRBV3-1/TRBV3-2	NA	CASSQVQGWNEQFF	TGTGCCAGCAGCCAAGTTCAGGGGTGGAATGAGCAGTTCTTC
TRBJ2-5	NA	TRBV18	NA	CASSSRVGGLQETQYF	TGTGCCAGCTCATCCAGGGTCGGGGGGCTTCAAGAGACCCAGTACTTC